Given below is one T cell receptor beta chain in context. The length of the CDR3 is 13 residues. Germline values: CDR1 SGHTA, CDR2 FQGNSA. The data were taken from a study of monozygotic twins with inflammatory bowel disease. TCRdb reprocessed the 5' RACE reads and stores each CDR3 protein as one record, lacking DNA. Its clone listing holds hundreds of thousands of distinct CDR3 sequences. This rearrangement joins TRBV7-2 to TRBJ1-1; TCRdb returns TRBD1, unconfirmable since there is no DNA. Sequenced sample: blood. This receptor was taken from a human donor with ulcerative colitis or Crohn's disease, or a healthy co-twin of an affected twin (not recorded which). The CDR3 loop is CASSLPGPTEAFF.